A selection of T cell receptor beta chains follows, all from one sample in a study of response to subunit inactivated influenza vaccine. One entry per CDR3 protein results from TCRdb running MiXCR on the RT-PCR reads. The sample comprises hundreds of thousands of distinct CDR3 sequences, 14% of which are singletons, and 7.5% to 8% rests with the top ten. The material was PBMCs from blood, obtained less than 15 days before vaccination. The receptor source for this set is a man aged 50 to 59 who received an inactivated influenza vaccine. Both conserved end residues are part of each CDR3. D genes are given only for firm matches. Size tells how often a clone was seen (once, few, many) or the class of an expanded clone, and some rows leave it out.

CDR3 DNA: TGCGCCAGCAGTGACCCCCCTTACAATGAGCAGTTCTTC
CDR3 protein: CASSDPPYNEQFF
D gene: NA
clone size: NA
J gene: TRBJ2-1
V gene: TRBV10-1

CDR3 DNA: TGTGCCAGCAGCCGAAAACGACAGGTTAGCAATCAGCCCCAGCATTTT
CDR3 protein: CASSRKRQVSNQPQHF
D gene: NA
clone size: few
J gene: TRBJ1-5
V gene: TRBV6-1

CDR3 DNA: TGCGCCAGCAGCCAAGACTCCTACCTTAGCCGGGGGCGAAGCAGTGAGCAGTTCTTC
CDR3 protein: CASSQDSYLSRGRSSEQFF
D gene: NA
clone size: medium-sized
J gene: TRBJ2-1
V gene: TRBV4-3

CDR3 DNA: TGCAGTGCTAGAGTCGGCAGGGGGCGCGGAAATGAGCAGTTCTTC
CDR3 protein: CSARVGRGRGNEQFF
D gene: TRBD1
clone size: few
J gene: TRBJ2-1
V gene: TRBV20-1

CDR3 DNA: TGTGCCAGCAGTCCCCTAACTAGCGGGAGTACAGATACGCAGTATTTT
CDR3 protein: CASSPLTSGSTDTQYF
D gene: TRBD2
clone size: few
J gene: TRBJ2-3
V gene: TRBV27

CDR3 DNA: TGCAGCGTGCAAGTAGGACTCTCCACAGATACGCAGTATTTT
CDR3 protein: CSVQVGLSTDTQYF
D gene: NA
clone size: NA
J gene: TRBJ2-3
V gene: TRBV29-1

CDR3 DNA: TGCAGTGTATTGCCGGCGAGGAACACTGAAGCTTTCTTT
CDR3 protein: CSVLPARNTEAFF
D gene: NA
clone size: NA
J gene: TRBJ1-1
V gene: TRBV29-1

CDR3 DNA: TGTGCCAGTAGTATAGATCGGAAGGAAAGGCAGCATTTT
CDR3 protein: CASSIDRKERQHF
D gene: NA
clone size: few
J gene: TRBJ1-5
V gene: TRBV19

CDR3 DNA: TGCGCCAGCAGCTTGGCAGCCGGGACTAGCACAGATACGCAGTATTTT
CDR3 protein: CASSLAAGTSTDTQYF
D gene: NA
clone size: NA
J gene: TRBJ2-3
V gene: TRBV5-1

CDR3 DNA: TGCGCCAGCAGCCAAGATTCAGTCTCTGGGGCCAACGTCCTGACTTTC
CDR3 protein: CASSQDSVSGANVLTF
D gene: NA
clone size: NA
J gene: TRBJ2-6
V gene: TRBV4-3

CDR3 DNA: TGTGCCAGCAGTTTCCGGGACAGGGGCCTCGATGAGCAGTTCTTC
CDR3 protein: CASSFRDRGLDEQFF
D gene: TRBD1
clone size: few
J gene: TRBJ2-1
V gene: TRBV12-3/TRBV12-4

CDR3 DNA: TGTGCCAGCAGCTTTGCTAGCGGCCCCTACGAGCAGTACTTC
CDR3 protein: CASSFASGPYEQYF
D gene: TRBD2
clone size: NA
J gene: TRBJ2-7
V gene: TRBV11-3